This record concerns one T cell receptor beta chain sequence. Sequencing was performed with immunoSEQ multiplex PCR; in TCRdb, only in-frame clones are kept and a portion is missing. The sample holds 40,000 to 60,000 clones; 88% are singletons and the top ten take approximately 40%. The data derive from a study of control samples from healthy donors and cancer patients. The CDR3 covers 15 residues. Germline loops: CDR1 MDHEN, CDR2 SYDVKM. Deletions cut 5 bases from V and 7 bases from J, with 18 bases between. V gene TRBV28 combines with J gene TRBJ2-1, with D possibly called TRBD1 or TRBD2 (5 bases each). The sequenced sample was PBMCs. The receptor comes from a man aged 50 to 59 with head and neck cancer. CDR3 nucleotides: TGTGCCAGCAGTACGACGGACAAGCCGGGGAATGAGCAGTTCTTC. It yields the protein CASSTTDKPGNEQFF.